These T cell receptor beta chains were read from a single sample in a study of cytomegalovirus exposure and HLA in healthy donors. Sequenced by immunoSEQ multiplex PCR; TCRdb stores in-frame clones only, minus some. The sample includes 95,000 to 150,000 clones, 81% of them seen just once. Input material: PBMCs. The receptors were gathered from a woman in her thirties or forties in good health and CMV-seronegative. CDR3s include the opening cysteine and the closing phenylalanine or tryptophan. Fields, in order: clone size, V gene, J gene, D gene, CDR3 protein, CDR3 DNA. The D gene is left open where the match is weak. Clone size is stated in some rows and not others, as once, few, many or a class when expanded.

clone_size: NA
v_call: TRBV11-3
j_call: TRBJ2-3
d_call: TRBD1
cdr3_aa: CASSQQGSTDTQYF
cdr3_nt: TGTGCCAGCAGCCAACAGGGGTCCACAGATACGCAGTATTTT

clone_size: NA
v_call: TRBV4-1
j_call: TRBJ1-1
d_call: TRBD1
cdr3_aa: CASSRSTGGALGNTEAFF
cdr3_nt: TGCGCCAGCAGCCGATCGACAGGGGGCGCATTGGGAAACACTGAAGCTTTCTTT

clone_size: NA
v_call: TRBV4-2
j_call: TRBJ1-6
d_call: TRBD1
cdr3_aa: CASSHLDRNSPLHF
cdr3_nt: TGTGCCAGCAGCCATTTGGACAGGAATTCACCCCTCCACTTT

clone_size: NA
v_call: TRBV4-1
j_call: TRBJ2-1
d_call: NA
cdr3_aa: CASSPGDWGEQFF
cdr3_nt: TGCGCCAGCAGCCCCGGGGACTGGGGCGAGCAGTTCTTC

clone_size: many
v_call: TRBV6-1
j_call: TRBJ2-7
d_call: TRBD2
cdr3_aa: CASSEASGGSYEQYF
cdr3_nt: TGTGCCAGCAGTGAAGCTAGCGGGGGCTCCTACGAGCAGTACTTC

clone_size: NA
v_call: TRBV19
j_call: TRBJ2-7
d_call: TRBD2
cdr3_aa: CASSIGTSGRQGYEQYF
cdr3_nt: TGTGCCAGTAGTATAGGGACTAGCGGGAGACAGGGCTACGAGCAGTACTTC

clone_size: NA
v_call: TRBV7-2
j_call: TRBJ2-3
d_call: NA
cdr3_aa: CASSSRLRTPTDTQYF
cdr3_nt: TGTGCCAGCAGCTCGAGATTACGGACTCCCACAGATACGCAGTATTTT

clone_size: NA
v_call: TRBV2
j_call: TRBJ1-6
d_call: NA
cdr3_aa: CASSGRVESPLHF
cdr3_nt: TGTGCCAGCAGTGGCAGGGTCGAATCACCCCTCCACTTT

clone_size: NA
v_call: TRBV27
j_call: TRBJ2-3
d_call: TRBD2
cdr3_aa: CASSSPGTSGRAGTDTQYF
cdr3_nt: TGTGCCAGCAGTTCACCTGGGACTAGCGGGAGGGCCGGCACAGATACGCAGTATTTT

clone_size: few
v_call: TRBV7-3
j_call: TRBJ1-1
d_call: NA
cdr3_aa: CASSFGDTEAFF
cdr3_nt: TGTGCCAGCAGCTTCGGGGACACTGAAGCTTTCTTT

clone_size: few
v_call: TRBV5-1
j_call: TRBJ1-1
d_call: TRBD1
cdr3_aa: CASSYGQGPMNTEAFF
cdr3_nt: TGCGCCAGCAGCTATGGACAGGGACCCATGAACACTGAAGCTTTCTTT

clone_size: NA
v_call: TRBV5-1
j_call: TRBJ2-7
d_call: TRBD1
cdr3_aa: CASSARDRGSYEQYF
cdr3_nt: TGCGCCAGCAGCGCCCGGGACAGGGGTTCCTACGAGCAGTACTTC

clone_size: NA
v_call: TRBV6-5
j_call: TRBJ2-4
d_call: NA
cdr3_aa: CASSRYKTGRGIQYF
cdr3_nt: TGTGCCAGCAGCCGATATAAGACAGGTCGTGGCATTCAGTACTTC

clone_size: NA
v_call: TRBV19
j_call: TRBJ1-1
d_call: NA
cdr3_aa: CASIKRGGRGNTEAFF
cdr3_nt: TGTGCCAGTATCAAACGTGGGGGGAGAGGGAACACTGAAGCTTTCTTT

clone_size: NA
v_call: TRBV28
j_call: TRBJ2-7
d_call: TRBD1
cdr3_aa: CASSLGTDSYEQYF
cdr3_nt: TGTGCCAGCAGTTTAGGGACAGATTCCTACGAGCAGTACTTC

clone_size: NA
v_call: TRBV5-4
j_call: TRBJ1-1
d_call: NA
cdr3_aa: CASSLGTRNTEAFF
cdr3_nt: TGTGCCAGCAGCCTAGGGACACGGAACACTGAAGCTTTCTTT

clone_size: few
v_call: TRBV18
j_call: TRBJ1-1
d_call: NA
cdr3_aa: CASSPTGNTEAFF
cdr3_nt: TGTGCCAGCTCACCTACAGGAAACACTGAAGCTTTCTTT

clone_size: NA
v_call: TRBV6-1
j_call: TRBJ2-3
d_call: TRBD1
cdr3_aa: CASSERQGVESTDTQYF
cdr3_nt: TGTGCCAGCAGTGAGAGACAGGGGGTGGAGAGCACAGATACGCAGTATTTT

clone_size: NA
v_call: TRBV5-6
j_call: TRBJ2-5
d_call: TRBD2
cdr3_aa: CASSPGTSQETQYF
cdr3_nt: TGTGCCAGCAGCCCCGGGACTAGTCAAGAGACCCAGTACTTC

clone_size: NA
v_call: TRBV25-1
j_call: TRBJ2-7
d_call: NA
cdr3_aa: CASAIPGSYEQYF
cdr3_nt: TGTGCCAGCGCCATCCCGGGCTCCTACGAGCAGTACTTC